This TCR beta chain was found in a study of shared clonotypes between healthy human individuals (dated by TCRdb to about 2020). Some background on the complete study: Three men and a couple of women, aged 18 to 49 years, made up the cohort. For each donor, three plates each were used for CD4 naive and CD4 memory, two plates were used for CD8 naive, and one plate was used for CD8 memory. To estimate repertoire size and how much clonotype sharing occurs between individuals, the study deeply sequenced the blood TCR repertoires of about 5 healthy adults. To increase sequencing depth and limit assay-specific biases, TCR repertoire library preparation and sequencing were carried out by different laboratories using diverse techniques. Each donor's leukapheresis produced roughly between roughly 0.94 and 9.5 billion PBMCs. What the study reported, not specific to this receptor: Even with the large sequencing depth, rarefaction of the sorted-subset datasets indicated that sequencing was incomplete. Across a few donors, approximately 4.6% of naive CD4, roughly 3.4% of naive CD8, 2.3% of memory CD4, and approximately 0.4% of memory CD8 clonotypes were shared. Higher generation probabilities were observed for clonotypes shared by all four sorted-subset donors than for non-shared clonotypes. The genetic and exposure-history diversity represented was limited by the small number of donors. Based on pairwise subsampling, the degree of clonotype sharing among donors was expected to be affected by sequencing depth. Sampling was limited to blood, and TCR repertoires in tissue likely differ from TCR repertoires in blood. Naive subsets generally had larger estimated clonotype richness than memory subsets did.

CDR1 and CDR2 were assigned from the germline V gene as MDHEN and SYDVKM. V loses 6 bases at its end and J loses 3 bases; junction bases beyond the gene matches: 8. The CDR3 runs 16 amino acids, cysteine and phenylalanine included. Kept here is only the CDR3 DNA, which spans 48 bases and is read in frame from base 1. Donors were healthy HIV-negative adults with no recently reported acute infections or vaccinations. Every donor was a Caucasian adult living in Nashville, Tennessee, USA. CD4+ T cells were enriched through magnetic negative selection, after which naive cells were positively selected on CD45RA and the remaining negative fraction served as the memory subset. After blood collection by leukapheresis, PBMCs were isolated using Ficoll-Histopaque density gradient centrifugation and then cryopreserved in the vapor phase of liquid nitrogen. Analytical flow cytometry was used to check the purity and quantity of every magnetically sorted T cell population. Genomic DNA was isolated from every sorted fraction and measured by UV absorbance on a Nanodrop 2000c.

TCR CDR3 regions were amplified from genomic DNA by multiplex PCR using the deep immunoSEQ assay. Genomic DNA extracted from each cell subset was distributed evenly over all wells of several immunoSEQ 96-well plates, and each plate served as one replicate. Each replicate PCR for sorted subsets received around 210 ng genomic DNA, equal to about 30,000 T cell genomes. The purified libraries were quantified using a Qubit 3.0 fluorometer, sized with a Bioanalyzer 2100, and then quantified again using the KAPA Library Quantification kit. Each immunoSEQ 96-well plate was sequenced on its own single-read 150-cycle Illumina NextSeq 550 flow cell. The study's processing was this. The immunoSEQ output contained only junctional sequences without quality scores, so filtering could not match that applied to full-length reads. To assign V/J genes and CDR3, sequences were annotated against IMGT germline references using PyIR, a Python wrapper for IgBLAST v1.9. Reads with weak V/J assignments (E-value above 1e-6), missing CDR3, stop codons, out-of-frame junctions, or ambiguous translated residues were removed. V3J clonotypes were defined as sequences sharing the same inferred V gene, J gene, and CDR3 amino acid sequence. Percentage overlap between repertoires was calculated by dividing the number of shared unique clonotypes by the size of the smaller repertoire. Richness of each repertoire was evaluated using RTK rarefaction, the Chao1 estimator, and Recon v2.1 estimates of unobserved clonotypes. Generation probabilities for all TCRbeta clonotypes obtained by the gDNA method from a few donors were computed using OLGA. TCRdb took this table from immuneACCESS and kept in-frame rearrangements with V and J called. Such tables lack part of the clones; where checked against another copy, unresolved V genes explain under half of the gap, and the rest is unexplained. V and J calls and clone size are those listed in that table; D and trimming were worked out from the DNA. This sample gives around 330,000 clones in total; less than 85% of them show up just once. The biggest ten clones account for about a tenth of the sample.

On this clone itself: Its antigen remains unidentified. Nothing much larger sits one base from this clone, and base qualities are not available.

This sequence was found in a man younger than 45 in good health. The V and J genes are TRBV28 and TRBJ2-1; 10 junctional bases match TRBD2. Sequenced: memory CD4+ T cells sorted from blood. The cell subset or site label on this specimen signifies: CD45RA-negative fraction. The CDR3 reads as follows: CASSPSSGRGYNEQFF. Here is the DNA: TGTGCCAGCAGCCCATCAAGCGGGAGGGGCTACAATGAGCAGTTCTTC.